This entry describes one TCR beta chain. The CDR3 consists of 14 residues. Trimming stripped 4 bases from V and 7 bases from J, with 13 bases between. The germline V gene has CDR1 KGHSH and CDR2 LQKENI. The data were obtained in a study of blood T cell repertoires in COVID-19. Method: immunoSEQ multiplex PCR; TCRdb's copy keeps in-frame clones and lacks some. Here the sample spans 70,000 to 85,000 clones, 88% being singletons. The V gene is TRBV18, the J gene TRBJ2-2; possible D gene TRBD1, 6 bases. Sequences were obtained from peripheral blood. This TCR was recovered from a man aged 65 to 85 with active or convalescent COVID-19. The CDR3 loop is CASSLQQGFGELFF. The CDR3 nucleotides read TGTGCCAGCTCACTTCAACAGGGATTCGGGGAGCTGTTTTTT.